This T cell receptor beta chain was identified during a study of early T cells in non-severe SARS-CoV-2 infection. Germline CDR1 is SGHTA and CDR2 is FQGTGA. There are 14 residues in the CDR3. V was pared by 5 bases and J by 6 bases, with 10 bases of the junction left unmatched. Only a few counts were recorded for this clonotype. Its antigen is as yet unknown. One entry per CDR3 protein, called by TCRdb with MiXCR from the 5' RACE reads. This sample yields some 75,000 distinct CDR3 sequences, of which about an eighth are seen a single time; under 1.5% belongs to the top ten. Study outcomes and limitations: A preference for anti-spike CD8 responses marked VDJdb matching, which missed private and CD4 specificities.

This clonotype was obtained from an adult who was a healthcare worker with PCR-confirmed SARS-CoV-2 infection or an uninfected control (not recorded which). V usage is TRBV7-3 and J usage is TRBJ2-7; the match to TRBD2 covers 7 bases. Sequenced material: whole blood. This chain's CDR3 is CASSTNGPGGEQYF. CDR3 bases: TGTGCCAGCAGCACTAATGGACCGGGGGGCGAGCAGTACTTC.